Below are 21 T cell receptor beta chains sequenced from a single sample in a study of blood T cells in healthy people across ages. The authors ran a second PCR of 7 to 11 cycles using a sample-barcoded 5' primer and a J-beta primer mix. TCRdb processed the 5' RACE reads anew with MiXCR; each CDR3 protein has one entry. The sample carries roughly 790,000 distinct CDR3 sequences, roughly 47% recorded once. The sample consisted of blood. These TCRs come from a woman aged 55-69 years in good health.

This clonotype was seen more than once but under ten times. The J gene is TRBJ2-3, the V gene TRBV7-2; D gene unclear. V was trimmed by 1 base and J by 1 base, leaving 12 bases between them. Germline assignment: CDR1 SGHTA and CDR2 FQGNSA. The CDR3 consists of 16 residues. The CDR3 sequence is CASSLEFIRGTDTQYF. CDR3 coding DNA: TGTGCCAGCAGCTTAGAGTTTATCCGGGGCACAGATACGCAGTATTTT.

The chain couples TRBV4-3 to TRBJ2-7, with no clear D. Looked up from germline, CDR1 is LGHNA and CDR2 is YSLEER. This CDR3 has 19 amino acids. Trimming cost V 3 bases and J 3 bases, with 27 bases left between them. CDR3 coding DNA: TGCGCCAGCAGCCATAAAGGCCGGCGTGGTCTTCGCCGAAACTACGAGCAGTACTTC. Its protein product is CASSHKGRRGLRRNYEQYF.

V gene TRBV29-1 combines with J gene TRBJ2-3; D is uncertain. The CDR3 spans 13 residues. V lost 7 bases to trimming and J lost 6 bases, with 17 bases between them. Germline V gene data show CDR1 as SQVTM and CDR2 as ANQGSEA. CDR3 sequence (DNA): TGCAGCGAACTGGACGGATTCACGGATACGCAGTATTTT. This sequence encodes CSELDGFTDTQYF.

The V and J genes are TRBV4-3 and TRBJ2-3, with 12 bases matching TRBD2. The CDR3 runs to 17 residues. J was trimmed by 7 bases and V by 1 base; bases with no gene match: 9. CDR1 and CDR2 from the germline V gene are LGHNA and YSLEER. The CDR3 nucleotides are TGCGCCAGCAGCCAAGGAGTACAACTAGCGGGAGGAAATACGCAGTATTTT. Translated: CASSQGVQLAGGNTQYF.

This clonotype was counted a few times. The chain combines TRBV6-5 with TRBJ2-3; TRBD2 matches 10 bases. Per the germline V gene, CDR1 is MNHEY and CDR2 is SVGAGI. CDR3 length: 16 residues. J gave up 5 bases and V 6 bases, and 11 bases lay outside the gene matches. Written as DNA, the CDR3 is TGTGCCAGCAGCCCCAAGCGGGGGGGGGTTATAGATACGCAGTATTTT. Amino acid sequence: CASSPKRGGVIDTQYF.

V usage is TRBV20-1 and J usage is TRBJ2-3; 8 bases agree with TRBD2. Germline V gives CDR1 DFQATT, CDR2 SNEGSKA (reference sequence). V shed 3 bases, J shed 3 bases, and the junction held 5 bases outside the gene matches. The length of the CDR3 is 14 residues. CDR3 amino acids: CSASLAGYTDTQYF. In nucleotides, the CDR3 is TGCAGTGCTAGCTTAGCGGGGTATACAGATACGCAGTATTTT.

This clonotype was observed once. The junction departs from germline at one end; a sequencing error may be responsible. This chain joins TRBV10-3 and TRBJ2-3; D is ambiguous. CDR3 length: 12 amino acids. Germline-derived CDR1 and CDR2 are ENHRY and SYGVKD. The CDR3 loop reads CATSVRTDTQYF. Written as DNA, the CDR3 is TGTGCCACCAGTGTGAGGACAGATACGCAGTATTTT.

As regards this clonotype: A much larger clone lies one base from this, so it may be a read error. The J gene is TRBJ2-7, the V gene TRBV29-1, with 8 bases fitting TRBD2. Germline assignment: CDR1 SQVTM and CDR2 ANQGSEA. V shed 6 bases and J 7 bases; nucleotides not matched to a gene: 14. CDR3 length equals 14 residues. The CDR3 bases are TGCAGCGTAAGGGGCGGGGGGCTCTACAATGAGCAGTACTTC. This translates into CSVRGGGLYNEQYF.

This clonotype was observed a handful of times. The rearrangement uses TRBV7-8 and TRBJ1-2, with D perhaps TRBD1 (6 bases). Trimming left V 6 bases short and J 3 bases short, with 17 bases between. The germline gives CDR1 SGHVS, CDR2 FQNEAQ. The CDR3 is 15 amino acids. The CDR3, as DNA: TGTGCCAGCAGGACAAAAGCGGACAGTGACTATGGCTACACCTTC. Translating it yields CASRTKADSDYGYTF.

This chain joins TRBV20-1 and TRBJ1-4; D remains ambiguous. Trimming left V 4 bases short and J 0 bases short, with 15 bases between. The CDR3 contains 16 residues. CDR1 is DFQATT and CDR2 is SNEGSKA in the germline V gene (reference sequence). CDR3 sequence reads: CSAIGSMGSTNEKLFF. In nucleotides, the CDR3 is TGCAGTGCTATTGGATCAATGGGGTCAACTAATGAAAAACTGTTTTTT.

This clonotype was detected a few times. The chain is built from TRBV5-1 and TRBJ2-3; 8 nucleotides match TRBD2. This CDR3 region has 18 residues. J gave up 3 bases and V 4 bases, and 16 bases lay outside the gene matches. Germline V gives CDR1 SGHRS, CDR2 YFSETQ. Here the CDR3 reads CASSDIRGRFAGTDTQYF. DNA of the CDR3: TGCGCCAGCAGCGACATTCGCGGGAGGTTTGCAGGGACAGATACGCAGTATTTT. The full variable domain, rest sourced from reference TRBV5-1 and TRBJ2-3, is KAGVTQTPRYLIKTRGQQVTLSCSPISGHRSVSWYQQTPGQGLQFLFEYFSETQRNKGNFPGRFSGRQFSNSRSEMNVSTLELGDSALYLCASSDIRGRFAGTDTQYFGPGTRLTVL.

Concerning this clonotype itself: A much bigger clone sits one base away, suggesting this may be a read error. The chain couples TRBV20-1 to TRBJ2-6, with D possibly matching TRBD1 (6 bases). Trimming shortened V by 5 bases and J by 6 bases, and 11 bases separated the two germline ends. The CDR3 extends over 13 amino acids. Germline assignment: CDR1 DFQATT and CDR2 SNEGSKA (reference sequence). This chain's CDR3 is CSAGGGEANVLTF. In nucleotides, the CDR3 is TGCAGTGCTGGGGGCGGAGAGGCCAACGTCCTGACTTTC.

This CDR3 is CASSREGTGSNYGYTF. DNA for the CDR3: TGCGCCAGCAGCCGAGAGGGGACAGGGTCAAACTATGGCTACACCTTC. The genes are TRBV4-1 and TRBJ1-2; 9 bases fit TRBD1. In germline, CDR1 is MGHRA, CDR2 YSYEKL. The CDR3 extends over 16 amino acids. J gave up 2 bases and V 4 bases, and 8 bases lay outside the gene matches.

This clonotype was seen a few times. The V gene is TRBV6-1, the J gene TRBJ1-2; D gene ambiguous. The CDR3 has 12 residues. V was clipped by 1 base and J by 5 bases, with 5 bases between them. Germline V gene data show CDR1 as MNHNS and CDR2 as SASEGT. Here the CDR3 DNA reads TGTGCCAGCAGTGAAGTGGGGTATGGCTACACCTTC. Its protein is CASSEVGYGYTF.

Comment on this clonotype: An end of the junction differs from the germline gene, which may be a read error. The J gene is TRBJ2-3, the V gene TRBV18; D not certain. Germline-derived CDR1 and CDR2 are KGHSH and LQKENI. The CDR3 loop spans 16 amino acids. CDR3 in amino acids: CVSSPDGLRLTDTQYF. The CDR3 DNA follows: TGTGTCAGCTCACCCGACGGTCTGCGTCTCACAGATACGCAGTATTTT.

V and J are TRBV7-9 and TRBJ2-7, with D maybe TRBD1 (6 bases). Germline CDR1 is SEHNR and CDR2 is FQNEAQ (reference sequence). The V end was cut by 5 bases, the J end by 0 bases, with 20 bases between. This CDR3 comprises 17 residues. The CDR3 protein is CASSATSGAKSSYEQYF. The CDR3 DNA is TGTGCCAGCAGCGCAACATCAGGGGCGAAGAGCTCCTACGAGCAGTACTTC.

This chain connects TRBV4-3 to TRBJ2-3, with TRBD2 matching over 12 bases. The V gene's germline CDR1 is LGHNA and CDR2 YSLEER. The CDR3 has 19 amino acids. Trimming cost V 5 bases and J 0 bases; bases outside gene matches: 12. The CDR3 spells CASSKKRTSGDLSTDTQYF. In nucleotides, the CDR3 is TGCGCCAGCAGCAAGAAGCGGACTAGCGGGGACCTTAGCACAGATACGCAGTATTTT.

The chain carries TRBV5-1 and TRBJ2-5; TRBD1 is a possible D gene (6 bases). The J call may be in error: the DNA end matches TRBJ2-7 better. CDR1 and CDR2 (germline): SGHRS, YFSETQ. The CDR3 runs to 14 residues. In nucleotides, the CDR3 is TGCGCCAGCAGTGAGGTGAGGGGGATTCCCGAGCAGTACTTC. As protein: CASSEVRGIPEQYF.

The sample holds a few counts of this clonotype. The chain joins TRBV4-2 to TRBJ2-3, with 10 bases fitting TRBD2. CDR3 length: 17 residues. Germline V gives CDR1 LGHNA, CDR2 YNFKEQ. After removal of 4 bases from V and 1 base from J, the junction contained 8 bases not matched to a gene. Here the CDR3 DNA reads TGTGCCAGCAGCCCCATTCCCGGGACTAGCGGCACAGATACGCAGTATTTT. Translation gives CASSPIPGTSGTDTQYF.

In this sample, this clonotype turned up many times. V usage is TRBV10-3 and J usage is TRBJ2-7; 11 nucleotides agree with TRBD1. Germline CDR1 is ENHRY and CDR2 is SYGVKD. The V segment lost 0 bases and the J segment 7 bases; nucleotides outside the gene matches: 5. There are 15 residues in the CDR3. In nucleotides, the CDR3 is TGTGCCATCAGTGAGTCGTTGGACAGGGGGCAAGAGCAGTACTTC. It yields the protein CAISESLDRGQEQYF.

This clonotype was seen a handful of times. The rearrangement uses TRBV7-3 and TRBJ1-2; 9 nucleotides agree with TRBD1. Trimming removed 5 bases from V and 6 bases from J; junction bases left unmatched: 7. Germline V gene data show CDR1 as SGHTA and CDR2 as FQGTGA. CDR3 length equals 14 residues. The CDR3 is CASSPQGALDGYTF. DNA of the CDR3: TGTGCCAGCAGCCCACAGGGGGCGCTTGATGGCTACACCTTC.